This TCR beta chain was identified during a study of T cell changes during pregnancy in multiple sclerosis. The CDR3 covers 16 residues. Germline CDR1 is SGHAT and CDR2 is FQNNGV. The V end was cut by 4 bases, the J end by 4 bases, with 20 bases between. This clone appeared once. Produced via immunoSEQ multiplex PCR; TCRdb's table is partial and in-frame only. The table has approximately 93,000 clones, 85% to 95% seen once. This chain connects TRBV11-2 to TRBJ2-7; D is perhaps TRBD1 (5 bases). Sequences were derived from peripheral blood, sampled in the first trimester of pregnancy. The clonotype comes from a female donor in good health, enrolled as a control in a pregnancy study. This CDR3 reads CASSSPRQIRAYEQYF. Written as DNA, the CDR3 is TGTGCCAGCAGCTCCCCCCGACAGATTCGGGCGTACGAGCAGTACTTC.